Following are 25 T cell receptor beta chains from one sample sequenced in a study of beta chain features in type 1 diabetes. Every isolated RNA sample was fully reverse transcribed, so sequencing captured expressed TCRB transcripts. TCRdb's copy holds only in-frame clones and misses some; the assay was immunoSEQ multiplex PCR. The table has fewer than 200,000 clones, about 7.3% seen once. Sequencing used central memory CD4+ T cells from blood. The receptors were sampled from a man in his late teens or twenties in good health.

This clone has only a few counts. This chain uses TRBV29-1 with TRBJ2-5; tentatively, D is TRBD2 (5 bases). This CDR3 contains 11 residues. V shed 8 bases and J shed 4 bases, with 11 bases lying between them. Germline lookup yields CDR1 SQVTM and CDR2 ANQGSEA. CDR3 DNA sequence: TGCAGCCCGCGGGTTTCAGAGACCCAGTACTTC. Translated, it gives CSPRVSETQYF.

The chain links TRBV7-3 to TRBJ2-5; 7 nucleotides agree with TRBD1. CDR1 and CDR2 from the germline V gene are SGHTA and FQGTGA. Trimming removed 0 bases from V and 1 base from J; junction bases left unmatched: 2. The CDR3 contains 15 residues. The CDR3 DNA is TGTGCCAGCAGCTTAACGACAGGGCCCCAAGAGACCCAGTACTTC. This encodes CASSLTTGPQETQYF.

The rearrangement uses TRBV5-1 and TRBJ1-2; D is perhaps TRBD1 (5 bases). This CDR3 spans 14 amino acids. Trimming removed 4 bases at V and 3 bases at J, with 13 bases between. Germline V gene lookup returns CDR1 SGHRS and CDR2 YFSETQ. Here the CDR3 reads CASSDQGEYYGYTF. DNA for the CDR3: TGCGCCAGCAGCGATCAGGGCGAGTACTATGGCTACACCTTC.

The rearrangement links TRBV7-2 to TRBJ2-5; perhaps TRBD1 as D (5 bases). CDR1 is SGHTA, CDR2 FQGNSA, per germline. V was cut by 5 bases and J by 6 bases, with 19 bases left in between. This CDR3 is built from 15 residues. The CDR3 sequence is CASSDRPGSGKTQYF. CDR3 in DNA: TGTGCCAGCAGCGATAGGCCAGGCTCAGGGAAGACCCAGTACTTC.

This clone appeared a few times. The CDR3 reads CASSSGLAGPVNIQYF. Here the CDR3 DNA reads TGTGCCAGCAGCTCGGGACTAGCGGGCCCTGTAAACATTCAGTACTTC. The chain couples TRBV7-3 to TRBJ2-4; 12 bases fit TRBD2. The CDR3 covers 16 residues. J lost 6 bases, V lost 4 bases, and 7 bases had no gene match. CDR1 is SGHTA, CDR2 FQGTGA, per germline.

Only a few counts were recorded for this clone. The chain uses TRBV28 and TRBJ1-2; a weak D match, TRBD1 (6 bases). Germline lookup yields CDR1 MDHEN and CDR2 SYDVKM. V lost 3 bases and J lost 4, with 12 bases in between. There are 14 residues in the CDR3. The CDR3 DNA reads TGTGCCAGCAGTTTTACAGGGAGAGGCTATGGCTACACCTTC. This gives the protein CASSFTGRGYGYTF.

This clone was seen a handful of times. The chain joins TRBV14 to TRBJ2-5, with D perhaps matching TRBD1 (5 bases). The germline gives CDR1 SGHDN, CDR2 FVKESK. CDR3 size: 16 residues. The ends were cut back, 5 bases at V and 7 bases at J, with 23 bases in the middle. In nucleotides, the CDR3 is TGTGCCAGCAGCTCCAGGGAAGTAGTGGGCCCCGGGACCCAGTACTTC. Protein: CASSSREVVGPGTQYF.

Many counts were recorded for this clone. The genes are TRBV28 and TRBJ2-6; a possible D gene is TRBD1 (6 bases). Trimming pared 4 bases from V and 4 bases from J, leaving 11 bases between. Per the germline V gene, CDR1 is MDHEN and CDR2 is SYDVKM. The CDR3 runs 15 residues. The CDR3, as DNA: TGTGCCAGCAGTTCCAGACAGGTCGGGGCCAACGTCCTGACTTTC. Its translation is CASSSRQVGANVLTF.

This clone appeared a few times. The CDR3 sequence is CASSRDRGETQYF. For the CDR3, the DNA is TGTGCCAGCAGCCGCGACAGAGGAGAGACCCAGTACTTC. V is TRBV5-4 and J is TRBJ2-5; D is perhaps TRBD1 (5 bases). V was shortened by 4 bases and J by 4 bases, with 11 bases between the two germline ends. Germline V gene lookup returns CDR1 SGHNT and CDR2 YYREEE (reference sequence). This CDR3 spans 13 amino acids.

The chain employs TRBV2 and TRBJ1-6; D remains unclear. This CDR3 is built from 16 residues. The V and J ends lost 3 bases and 0 bases respectively, with 9 bases between them. Germline CDR1 is SNHLY and CDR2 is FYNNEI. Here the CDR3 reads CASSDRLSSYNSPLHF. Written as DNA, the CDR3 is TGTGCCAGCAGTGATCGGTTGAGCTCCTATAATTCACCCCTCCACTTT.

This rearrangement joins TRBV15 to TRBJ1-3; no firm D call. This CDR3 spans 18 amino acids. V dropped 5 bases and J dropped 0 bases, with 20 bases sitting between them. Germline V lookup: CDR1 LNHNV, CDR2 YYDKDF (reference sequence). CDR3 residues: CATSLDPLTPYSGNTIYF. The DNA for the CDR3 is TGTGCCACCAGCCTAGACCCTCTAACTCCATACTCTGGAAACACCATATATTTT.

V and J are TRBV19 and TRBJ1-1; D is unclear. The CDR3 runs 16 residues. Germline-derived CDR1 and CDR2 are LNHDA and SQIVND (reference sequence). Trimming removed 4 bases at V and 5 bases at J, with 20 bases between. The CDR3 protein is CASSTPRRVTRTEAFF. DNA for the CDR3: TGTGCCAGTAGTACCCCCAGGAGGGTAACCAGGACTGAAGCTTTCTTT. Looking up the rest from reference TRBV19 and TRBJ1-1 gives the full variable domain: DGGITQSPKYLFRKEGQNVTLSCEQNLNHDAMYWYRQDPGQGLRLIYYSQIVNDFQKGDIAEGYSVSREKKESFPLTVTSAQKNPTAFYLCASSTPRRVTRTEAFFGQGTRLTVV.

V gene TRBV7-2 combines with J gene TRBJ2-7, with 12 bases that match TRBD1. Looked up from germline, CDR1 is SGHTA and CDR2 is FQGNSA. This CDR3 is 16 amino acids long. V dropped 2 bases and J dropped 4; count of bases not matched to a gene: 6. CDR3 sequence (DNA): TGTGCCAGCAGCTTATTCCCGGGACAGGGGGCTTACGAGCAGTACTTC. Translation gives CASSLFPGQGAYEQYF.

With regard to this clone: An end of the junction differs from the germline gene, which may be a read error. CDR3 sequence reads: CASSLELVETQYF. For the CDR3, the DNA is TGTGCTAGCAGCTTAGAACTTGTTGAGACCCAGTACTTC. This chain connects TRBV7-7 to TRBJ2-5; D not certain. CDR1 is SSHAT, CDR2 FNYEAQ, per germline (reference sequence). The CDR3 runs to 13 residues. The whole variable domain, filled in from reference TRBV7-7 and TRBJ2-5, reads GAGVSQSPRYKVTKRGQDVTLRCDPISSHATLYWYQQALGQGPEFLTYFNYEAQPDKSGLPSDRFSAERPEGSISTLTIQRTEQRDSAMYRCASSLELVETQYFGPGTRLLVL.

This clone was counted a few times. The rearrangement joins TRBV4-3 to TRBJ2-5; 10 nucleotides match TRBD1. Germline loops: CDR1 LGHNA, CDR2 YSLEER. The CDR3 extends over 18 amino acids. V lost 4 bases, J lost 0 bases, and 11 bases stayed unmatched. The CDR3 spells CASSRWTGGTGNQETQYF. Here the CDR3 DNA reads TGCGCCAGCAGCCGCTGGACAGGGGGGACAGGGAACCAAGAGACCCAGTACTTC.

This clone came up a few times. This sequence joins TRBV6-1 and TRBJ2-7; D is uncertain. The CDR3 totals 14 residues. Germline CDR1 reads MNHNS; CDR2 reads SASEGT. Trimming removed 1 base from V and 1 base from J, with 8 bases in between. CDR3 amino acids: CASSEGGGSYEQYF. In nucleotides, the CDR3 is TGTGCCAGCAGTGAAGGAGGCGGTTCCTACGAGCAGTACTTC.

This clone was recorded a few times. The chain is built from TRBV7-3 and TRBJ2-1, with 10 nucleotides matching TRBD2. Germline V lookup: CDR1 SGHTA, CDR2 FQGTGA. The V segment lost 0 bases and the J segment 9 bases; nucleotides outside the gene matches: 8. This CDR3 is built from 16 residues. The CDR3 nucleotides read TGTGCCAGCAGCTTAACGTATAGCGGGAGGACTGGTGAGCAGTTCTTC. This encodes CASSLTYSGRTGEQFF.

V usage is TRBV4-2 and J usage is TRBJ1-6, with D maybe TRBD1 (5 bases). This CDR3 is built from 14 residues. V was pared by 6 bases and J by 10 bases, with 16 bases between. Germline lookup yields CDR1 LGHNA and CDR2 YNFKEQ. The CDR3 sequence: CASRGGGEESPLHF. The CDR3 nucleotides are TGTGCCAGCAGGGGCGGGGGGGAGGAGTCACCCCTCCACTTT.

A note on this clone: Other DNA sequences in the same sample also yield this CDR3. The gene calls are TRBV6-5 and TRBJ2-7; 11 positions match TRBD1. The V gene end was trimmed by 4 bases and the J gene end by 3 bases; junction bases not matched to a gene: 5. The CDR3 spans 15 residues. The germline gives CDR1 MNHEY, CDR2 SVGAGI. CDR3 sequence reads: CASSSPGTGGYEQYF. DNA of the CDR3: TGTGCCAGCAGTTCCCCCGGGACAGGGGGCTACGAGCAGTACTTC.

Only a few counts were recorded for this clone. This CDR3 is CASSHQRQSGGYTF. The CDR3 DNA is TGTGCCAGCAGCCATCAGCGACAGTCTGGTGGCTACACCTTC. The J gene is TRBJ1-2, the V gene TRBV4-2; D possibly corresponds to TRBD1 (5 bases). The CDR3 has 14 amino acids. Trimming removed 3 bases at V and 7 bases at J, with 15 bases between. The germline CDR1 and CDR2 sequences are LGHNA and YNFKEQ.

This clone was counted a few times. The gene calls are TRBV19 and TRBJ2-6, with D tentatively TRBD2 (6 bases). CDR1 and CDR2 from the germline V gene are LNHDA and SQIVND (reference sequence). CDR3 length equals 17 residues. Trimming stripped 4 bases from V and 0 bases from J, with 13 bases between. Here the CDR3 reads CASSTLFGGSGANVLTF. CDR3 coding DNA: TGTGCCAGTAGTACCCTTTTCGGGGGCTCTGGGGCCAACGTCCTGACTTTC.

This clone occurred a few times. The chain has TRBV6-5 and TRBJ1-2, with TRBD1 matching 12 bases. Germline loops: CDR1 MNHEY, CDR2 SVGAGI. Germline trimming cut 6 bases from V and 8 bases from J; bases unmatched to any gene: 7. CDR3 length equals 14 residues. CDR3 protein: CASSLGQGATGYTF. The DNA for the CDR3 is TGTGCCAGCAGCCTGGGACAGGGGGCGACGGGCTACACCTTC.

V usage is TRBV12-5 and J usage is TRBJ2-1; 9 positions match TRBD2. Germline V lookup: CDR1 LGHNT, CDR2 FRNRAP. V gave up 4 bases and J gave up 5 bases; unmatched junction bases: 6. There are 15 residues in the CDR3. This CDR3 is CASGSGTSSNNEQFF. For the CDR3, the DNA is TGTGCTAGTGGTTCCGGGACTAGCAGCAACAATGAGCAGTTCTTC.

The rearrangement uses TRBV30 and TRBJ2-7; the match to TRBD1 covers 12 bases. The germline CDR1 and CDR2 sequences are GTSNPN and SVGIG (reference sequence). With V trimmed by 2 bases and J by 9 bases, 5 bases remained unmatched. The CDR3 runs to 13 residues. The CDR3 DNA follows: TGTGCCTGGAGTTGGGGACAGGGGGCTGTGCAGTACTTC. This gives the protein CAWSWGQGAVQYF.

The J gene is TRBJ1-5, the V gene TRBV7-2; D gene ambiguous. This CDR3 region has 14 residues. V dropped 5 bases and J dropped 5 bases, with 13 bases sitting between them. Germline lookup yields CDR1 SGHTA and CDR2 FQGNSA. The DNA for the CDR3 is TGTGCCAGCAGCAGAAGTGAGGCGGATCAGCCCCAGCATTTT. It translates to CASSRSEADQPQHF.